These 23 T cell receptor beta chains were sequenced from one sample in a study of human T cells and chemical hapten exposure. Time point here: patch test 3, about 24 weeks after DPC sensitization. Sample treatment: therapeutic diphenylcyclopropenone sensitization with weekly scalp DPC. Sequencing started from total RNA isolated from unfractionated whole blood. Each CDR3 protein is one row after TCRdb ran MiXCR on the RACE reads. Found here are some 38,000 distinct CDR3 sequences, over 7.5% of them singletons; the top ten hold approximately 25%. The sequencing here drew on whole blood, taken in connection with sensitization to the hapten diphenylcyclopropenone (DPC). The receptors derive from a man aged 45-60 years with alopecia areata. Some clones in this sample may be carry-over from other donors' samples.

The rearrangement links TRBV6-2 or TRBV6-3 to TRBJ2-1, with TRBD2 as a possible D gene (6 bases). Germline values: CDR1 MNHEY, CDR2 SVGEGT. The CDR3 has 12 residues. Deletions cut 6 bases from V and 9 bases from J, with 12 bases between. The CDR3 DNA follows: TGTGCCAGCAGCCTCCTAGCGAGTGAGCAGTTCTTC. It specifies CASSLLASEQFF.

V is TRBV5-1 and J is TRBJ1-5; D gene unclear. The CDR3 covers 13 residues. Germline assignment: CDR1 SGHRS and CDR2 YFSETQ. Trimming took 0 bases from V and 11 from J, leaving 12 bases between them. The CDR3 DNA sequence: TGCGCCAGCAGCTTGGAAGGTGCTAAGACCCAGCATTTT. Protein product: CASSLEGAKTQHF.

The chain joins TRBV7-2 to TRBJ2-3, with a possible D match to TRBD2 (6 bases). Trimming pared 0 bases from V and 4 bases from J, leaving 11 bases between. The CDR3 has 15 amino acids. Germline CDR1 SGHTA, CDR2 FQGNSA. The CDR3 DNA is TGTGCCAGCAGCTTAGCACTAGCAGGCCCAGATACGCAGTATTTT. This sequence encodes CASSLALAGPDTQYF.

The chain carries TRBV7-8 and TRBJ2-5; 14 nucleotides match TRBD2. Germline assignment: CDR1 SGHVS and CDR2 FQNEAQ. With V trimmed by 5 bases and J by 3 bases, 5 bases remained unmatched. This CDR3 is built from 16 residues. In nucleotides, the CDR3 is TGTGCCAGCAGCCTTACGGGACTAGCGGGAGAAGAGACCCAGTACTTC. This translates into CASSLTGLAGEETQYF.

J is TRBJ2-1 and V is TRBV20-1, with D perhaps given as TRBD1 or TRBD2 (6 bases each). The germline V gene encodes CDR1 DFQATT and CDR2 SNEGSKA (reference sequence). The CDR3 spans 16 residues. Trimming took 3 bases from V and 11 from J, leaving 26 bases between them. This CDR3 reads CSASGLVGGSPRKQFF. The CDR3 DNA is TGCAGTGCTAGTGGGCTAGTAGGGGGGTCTCCACGGAAGCAGTTCTTC.

This clonotype appeared a few times. V and J are TRBV9 and TRBJ1-1, with 7 bases aligning to TRBD1. The CDR3 totals 16 residues. Per germline, CDR1 SGDLS and CDR2 YYNGEE. V lost 3 bases, J lost 11 bases, and 19 bases stayed unmatched. The CDR3 nucleotides read TGTGCCAGCAGCGCCACGGGGACAGTCTCCGAAGGATCTGCTTTCTTT. Protein sequence: CASSATGTVSEGSAFF.

This clonotype was counted at least ten times. CDR3: CASSYSAGGEETQYF. The DNA for the CDR3 is TGTGCCAGCAGTTACTCCGCAGGGGGCGAAGAGACCCAGTACTTC. The J gene is TRBJ2-5, the V gene TRBV6-5; 8 bases agree with TRBD1. The ends lost 0 bases at V and 3 bases at J; junction bases unmatched: 3. The CDR3 is made up of 15 amino acids. The germline CDR1 and CDR2 sequences are MNHEY and SVGAGI.

This clonotype occurred many times. J is TRBJ2-1 and V is TRBV10-3; the match to TRBD1 covers 7 bases. V trimming: 6 bases; J trimming: 9 bases; junction bases outside the gene matches: 5. Germline V CDR1 and CDR2: ENHRY, SYGVKD. There are 12 residues in the CDR3. The CDR3 bases are TGTGCCATCAGAGACAGGGCCAGTGAGCAGTTCTTC. Protein: CAIRDRASEQFF.

This clonotype was seen at least ten times. The chain couples TRBV4-2 to TRBJ2-1; 8 nucleotides match TRBD2. The V and J ends lost 5 bases and 5 bases, in that order; junction bases with no gene match: 5. From germline, CDR1 is LGHNA and CDR2 YNFKEQ. The CDR3 sequence is 14 residues long. The CDR3 region is CASSGGSGNNEQFF. Written as DNA, the CDR3 is TGTGCCAGCAGCGGGGGTAGCGGGAACAATGAGCAGTTCTTC.

This clonotype was detected ten times or more. The V and J genes are TRBV2 and TRBJ1-1; 11 nucleotides line up with TRBD1. The germline V gene has CDR1 SNHLY and CDR2 FYNNEI. The CDR3 consists of 15 residues. Losses at the gene ends were 8 bases for V and 12 bases for J; bases not matched to a gene: 17. CDR3 sequence reads: CASRTGGPISVRTFF. CDR3 nucleotide sequence: TGTGCCAGCCGGACAGGGGGCCCGATTAGCGTGAGAACTTTCTTT.

The chain combines TRBV10-3 with TRBJ2-7; the D is unclear. The CDR3 runs 11 residues. CDR1 and CDR2 from the germline V gene are ENHRY and SYGVKD. With 3 bases removed from V and 6 bases from J, the gap between germline ends came to 6 bases. In DNA, the CDR3 is TGTGCCATCAGTGACCCGACCGAGCAGTACTTC. Encoded protein: CAISDPTEQYF.

In its sample, this clonotype was seen a few times. The V call is TRBV30, the J call TRBJ2-7, with a possible D match to TRBD2 (6 bases). The CDR3 has 14 residues. V was clipped by 1 base and J by 4 bases, with 14 bases between them. The germline gives CDR1 GTSNPN, CDR2 SVGIG (reference sequence). This CDR3 is CAWSGLAFPYEQYF. The CDR3, as DNA: TGTGCCTGGAGTGGGCTAGCGTTCCCATACGAGCAGTACTTC.

V is TRBV7-9 and J is TRBJ2-3; 8 positions match TRBD2. V shed 5 bases and J 0 bases; nucleotides not matched to a gene: 7. This CDR3 is built from 16 residues. The V gene's germline CDR1 is SEHNR and CDR2 FQNEAQ (reference sequence). As DNA, the CDR3 is TGTGCCAGCAGCCCCGCGGCTAGCGGGAGCACAGATACGCAGTATTTT. Translated: CASSPAASGSTDTQYF.

This clonotype was counted only a few times. The rearrangement links TRBV7-9 to TRBJ2-3, with D possibly being TRBD1 or TRBD2 (5 bases each). Germline loops: CDR1 SEHNR, CDR2 FQNEAQ (reference sequence). Deletions cut 2 bases from V and 2 bases from J, with 11 bases between. CDR3 length: 15 residues. The CDR3 DNA follows: TGTGCCAGCAGCTTAATGGGACGGACCACAGATACGCAGTATTTT. Translating gives CASSLMGRTTDTQYF.

This clonotype showed up many times. CDR3 residues: CSVEKQGFGEQFF. The CDR3 DNA is TGCAGCGTTGAAAAACAGGGTTTCGGTGAGCAGTTCTTC. The chain recombines TRBV29-1 with TRBJ2-1, with D perhaps TRBD1 (6 bases). The CDR3 is 13 amino acids. The germline V and J ends were trimmed by 2 bases and 9 bases, with 14 bases remaining between them. CDR1 and CDR2 (germline): SQVTM, ANQGSEA.

The chain is built from TRBV12-3 or TRBV12-4 and TRBJ1-2; D is undetermined. The CDR3 runs to 13 residues. The ends were cut back, 7 bases at V and 2 bases at J, with 11 bases in the middle. The CDR3 spells CASTLNRNYGYTF. CDR3 in DNA: TGTGCCAGCACCCTAAACCGCAACTATGGCTACACCTTC.

This clonotype turned up a few times. CDR3 sequence: CSAGGQSTNEKLFF. CDR3 nucleotides: TGCAGTGCAGGAGGACAGTCAACTAATGAAAAACTGTTTTTT. This rearrangement joins TRBV20-1 to TRBJ1-4, with D perhaps matching TRBD1 (6 bases). Per germline, CDR1 DFQATT and CDR2 SNEGSKA (reference sequence). With 6 bases removed from V and 0 bases from J, the gap between germline ends came to 11 bases. CDR3 length: 14 residues.

Ten or more counts support this clonotype. V is TRBV6-6 and J is TRBJ2-3; 14 bases map to TRBD2. V shed 6 bases, J shed 1 base, and the junction held 9 bases outside the gene matches. The germline V gene encodes CDR1 MNHNY and CDR2 SVGAGI (reference sequence). The CDR3 contains 18 residues. The CDR3 loop is CASSQTSGRAGRTDTQYF. CDR3 nucleotide sequence: TGTGCCAGCAGCCAGACTAGCGGGAGGGCCGGGCGCACAGATACGCAGTATTTT.

Notes on this clonotype: This could be a read error, since a much larger clone is one nucleotide away. This rearrangement joins TRBV29-1 to TRBJ2-2; 10 bases align to TRBD1. Germline values: CDR1 SQVTM, CDR2 ANQGSEA. The CDR3 runs to 13 residues. The CDR3 loop reads CSVSTGGSGKLFF. CDR3 DNA: TGCAGCGTCTCGACAGGGGGCAGCGGGAAGCTGTTTTTT.

V is TRBV5-1 and J is TRBJ2-1; 9 bases line up with TRBD1. V shed 4 bases, J shed 4 bases, and the junction held 9 bases outside the gene matches. Germline V gene sequence: CDR1 SGHRS, CDR2 YFSETQ. The CDR3 is 16 amino acids. CDR3 in DNA: TGCGCCAGCAGCCCGAGCGCGGGACAGGGTTACAATGAGCAGTTCTTC. Amino acid sequence: CASSPSAGQGYNEQFF.

In nucleotides, the CDR3 is TGTGCCAGCAGGTCCGGCCCGGGAGTAACAGATACGCAGTATTTT. Its protein is CASRSGPGVTDTQYF. The chain carries TRBV12-3 or TRBV12-4 and TRBJ2-3; TRBD2 is a possible D gene (6 bases). V dropped 6 bases and J dropped 3 bases, with 16 bases sitting between them. CDR3 length: 15 amino acids.

Ten or more counts support this clonotype. The chain carries TRBV29-1 and TRBJ2-1; the match to TRBD1 covers 7 bases. The CDR3 length is 11 residues. Germline V gives CDR1 SQVTM, CDR2 ANQGSEA. V trimming: 4 bases; J trimming: 12 bases; junction bases outside the gene matches: 6. The CDR3 protein is CSVVPRDRQFF. CDR3 DNA sequence: TGCAGCGTTGTTCCCCGGGACAGGCAGTTCTTC.

This clonotype has at least ten counts. The V and J genes are TRBV7-2 and TRBJ2-7, with D perhaps TRBD2 (6 bases). V was clipped by 1 base and J by 0 bases, with 13 bases between them. The CDR3 is 16 residues long. Germline V gene lookup returns CDR1 SGHTA and CDR2 FQGNSA. CDR3 nucleotides: TGTGCCAGCAGCTTAGGTTTCGGAGGGATCTCCTACGAGCAGTACTTC. Translating gives CASSLGFGGISYEQYF.